Shown below are 31 T cell receptor beta chains from a single sample sequenced in a study of shared clonotypes between healthy human individuals. Using immunoSEQ multiplex PCR, the repertoire was profiled, and TCRdb retains in-frame clones only, with some absent. The table records about 2 million clones, about 95% of them present only once. Terminally differentiated effector memory CD45RA+ cells were left out of the naive CD8 fraction, which was CD45RO-negative and positively selected for CCR7. What was sequenced was naive CD8+ T cells sorted from blood. Receptor source: a man aged 18 to 29 in good health.

This sequence joins TRBV7-2 and TRBJ2-2; D is unresolved. The CDR3 covers 15 residues. From germline, CDR1 is SGHTA and CDR2 FQGNSA. Trimming removed 6 bases from V and 5 bases from J, with 16 bases in between. In nucleotides, the CDR3 is TGTGCCAGCAGTAACTTTAGGTCGATAACCGGGGAGCTGTTTTTT. It codes for CASSNFRSITGELFF.

Regarding this clone: Different DNA sequences within this sample yield the same CDR3. The chain employs TRBV29-1 and TRBJ2-7; 9 positions agree with TRBD2. CDR1 and CDR2 (germline): SQVTM, ANQGSEA. The J segment lost 4 bases and the V segment lost 6 bases, leaving 7 bases of the junction unmatched. This CDR3 is 13 amino acids long. The CDR3 is CSVSPGLAYEQYF. The DNA of the CDR3 is TGCAGCGTAAGTCCGGGACTAGCTTACGAGCAGTACTTC.

This clone appeared once. V is TRBV19 and J is TRBJ1-4; a possible D gene is TRBD1 (5 bases). V gave up 1 base and J gave up 5 bases, with 14 bases separating them. CDR1 is LNHDA and CDR2 is SQIVND in the germline V gene (reference sequence). The CDR3 loop spans 16 amino acids. CDR3 sequence: CASSIVSGGWNEKLFF. The CDR3 coding sequence is TGTGCCAGTAGTATAGTGTCCGGGGGATGGAATGAAAAACTGTTTTTT.

The chain's CDR3 is CASRPFPDSYEQYF. CDR3 nucleotides: TGTGCCAGCAGACCTTTCCCTGACTCCTACGAGCAGTACTTC. The chain uses TRBV27 and TRBJ2-7; D not resolved. The V end was cut by 6 bases, the J end by 0 bases, with 12 bases between. Germline CDR1 MNHEY, CDR2 SMNVEV (reference sequence). The CDR3 consists of 14 residues.

The CDR3: CASSQDRGGGEDTQYF. The CDR3 DNA reads TGTGCCAGCAGCCAAGATAGAGGCGGGGGGGAAGATACGCAGTATTTT. This chain uses TRBV4-2 with TRBJ2-3; 9 bases match TRBD2. Germline assignment: CDR1 LGHNA and CDR2 YNFKEQ. This CDR3 is built from 16 residues. V lost 0 bases, J lost 5 bases, and 6 bases stayed unmatched.

CDR3 DNA: TGCGCCAGCAGTCAAGACAGCAGCTCCTACAATGAGCAGTTCTTC. Amino acid sequence: CASSQDSSSYNEQFF. The gene calls are TRBV23-1 and TRBJ2-1; the D gene is possibly TRBD1 (5 bases). TRBV23-1 qualifies as an ORF whose function is uncertain. The V and J ends lost 2 bases and 0 bases respectively, with 8 bases between them. This CDR3 has 15 residues.

The chain joins TRBV18 to TRBJ1-4, with 9 positions matching TRBD1. The V segment lost 3 bases and the J segment 7 bases; nucleotides outside the gene matches: 3. Germline V CDR1 and CDR2: KGHSH, LQKENI. CDR3 length: 14 residues. The CDR3 sequence is CASSPGQGGEKLFF. In nucleotides, the CDR3 is TGTGCCAGCTCACCGGGACAGGGTGGTGAAAAACTGTTTTTT.

Note on this clone: Other nucleotide sequences from this sample produce the same CDR3. The chain has TRBV4-1 and TRBJ1-5; D remains unclear. The CDR3 is 15 residues long. Deletions cut 1 base from V and 0 bases from J, with 7 bases between. Germline lookup yields CDR1 MGHRA and CDR2 YSYEKL. The DNA of the CDR3 is TGCGCCAGCAGCCAAGGGCCTAATAGCAATCAGCCCCAGCATTTT. It codes for CASSQGPNSNQPQHF.

This chain links TRBV30 with TRBJ1-2; 10 nucleotides line up with TRBD1. Trimming removed 2 bases from V and 5 bases from J; junction bases left unmatched: 5. In germline, CDR1 is GTSNPN, CDR2 SVGIG (reference sequence). There are 14 residues in the CDR3. CDR3 loop: CAWSPAGQGYGYTF. CDR3 nucleotides: TGTGCCTGGAGTCCTGCGGGACAGGGGTATGGCTACACCTTC.

This chain connects TRBV2 to TRBJ2-7, with 15 bases lining up with TRBD2. J gave up 5 bases and V 6 bases, and 2 bases lay outside the gene matches. Germline CDR1 is SNHLY and CDR2 is FYNNEI. The CDR3 sequence is 14 residues long. This CDR3 is CASSRTSGRDEQYF. CDR3 DNA sequence: TGTGCCAGCAGCCGGACTAGCGGGAGGGACGAGCAGTACTTC.

This chain links TRBV6-5 with TRBJ2-3, with D unclear. V was shortened by 11 bases and J by 2 bases, with 8 bases between the two germline ends. CDR3 length equals 11 residues. Germline-derived CDR1 and CDR2 are MNHEY and SVGAGI. The CDR3 sequence: CAVGITDTQYF. DNA for the CDR3: TGTGCCGTGGGGATCACAGATACGCAGTATTTT.

As DNA, the CDR3 is TGTGCCAGCCCTCGTGGGGACACGAATCAGCCCCAGCATTTT. As protein: CASPRGDTNQPQHF. The chain carries TRBV21-1 and TRBJ1-5; TRBD1, the D gene given by the table, was not confirmed from the DNA. TRBV21-1 is flagged as a pseudogene. The CDR3 extends over 14 amino acids.

This chain uses TRBV7-9 with TRBJ2-7; 12 nucleotides align to TRBD1. The CDR3 loop spans 16 amino acids. Germline V gives CDR1 SEHNR, CDR2 FQNEAQ (reference sequence). V trimming: 4 bases; J trimming: 5 bases; junction bases outside the gene matches: 9. This chain's CDR3 is CASSSPGTGGWDEQYF. CDR3 DNA: TGTGCCAGCAGCTCGCCCGGGACAGGGGGCTGGGACGAGCAGTACTTC. Full variable domain (outside the CDR3, taken from reference TRBV7-9 and TRBJ2-7): DTGVSQNPRHKITKRGQNVTFRCDPISEHNRLYWYRQTLGQGPEFLTYFQNEAQLEKSRLLSDRFSAERPKGSFSTLEIQRTEQGDSAMYLCASSSPGTGGWDEQYFGPGTRLTVT.

V and J are TRBV6-6 and TRBJ1-1; no clear D. Germline lookup yields CDR1 MNHNY and CDR2 SVGAGI (reference sequence). Trimming removed 6 bases at V and 4 bases at J, with 6 bases between. This CDR3 has 11 residues. As DNA, the CDR3 is TGTGCCAGCAGCCACGGCACTGAAGCTTTCTTT. Translated, it gives CASSHGTEAFF.

This clone was counted once. This chain connects TRBV9 to TRBJ2-3; D not certain. Germline assignment: CDR1 SGDLS and CDR2 YYNGEE. The CDR3 runs 15 residues. V lost 2 bases and J 5 bases, leaving 15 bases between the germline ends. In DNA, the CDR3 is TGTGCCAGCAGCGTTTGGGATCAAGGTGGAGATACGCAGTATTTT. Amino acids: CASSVWDQGGDTQYF.

The V call is TRBV6-6, the J call TRBJ2-5; no clear D. The germline V gene has CDR1 MNHNY and CDR2 SVGAGI (reference sequence). The length of the CDR3 is 13 residues. V was pared by 2 bases and J by 2 bases, with 6 bases between. Here the CDR3 DNA reads TGTGCCAGCAGTTACGCAGCACAAGAGACCCAGTACTTC. It specifies CASSYAAQETQYF.

This chain joins TRBV5-8 and TRBJ1-6, with 8 bases that match TRBD1. This CDR3 spans 16 amino acids. The V gene end was trimmed by 1 base and the J gene end by 6 bases; junction bases not matched to a gene: 6. Germline CDR1 SGHTS, CDR2 YDEGEE. CDR3 loop: CASSLIEQGVNSPLHF. CDR3 bases: TGTGCCAGCAGCTTGATCGAACAGGGGGTTAATTCACCCCTCCACTTT.

The rearrangement uses TRBV4-1 and TRBJ2-5; TRBD2 is a possible D gene (7 bases). Germline values: CDR1 MGHRA, CDR2 YSYEKL. Trimming stripped 2 bases from V and 9 bases from J, with 19 bases between. The CDR3 length is 15 residues. The CDR3 is CASSQKITLGGAQYF. The DNA for the CDR3 is TGCGCCAGCAGCCAAAAAATCACCCTAGGGGGGGCCCAGTACTTC.

The gene calls are TRBV28 and TRBJ2-4; D possibly corresponds to TRBD2 (7 bases). Germline V CDR1 and CDR2: MDHEN, SYDVKM. Trimming left V 11 bases short and J 5 bases short, with 16 bases between. This CDR3 comprises 13 residues. CDR3 region: CAGSGAGENIQYF. CDR3 coding DNA: TGTGCCGGGTCAGGGGCGGGGGAAAACATTCAGTACTTC.

V gene TRBV4-3 combines with J gene TRBJ1-2, with a possible D match to TRBD1 (6 bases). The CDR3 loop spans 15 amino acids. Germline V CDR1 and CDR2: LGHNA, YSLEER. Trimming took off 0 bases at V and 4 bases at J, with 12 bases between the two ends. This CDR3 is CASSQDRGTPYGYTF. CDR3 nucleotide sequence: TGCGCCAGCAGCCAAGACCGGGGGACACCCTATGGCTACACCTTC.

About this clone itself: The sample carries other DNA sequences with the same CDR3. The rearrangement joins TRBV6-5 to TRBJ2-5; D unresolved. This CDR3 spans 15 amino acids. Trimming removed 0 bases from V and 1 base from J, with 9 bases in between. The germline V gene has CDR1 MNHEY and CDR2 SVGAGI. CDR3 sequence: CASSYSPGPQETQYF. In DNA form, the CDR3 reads TGTGCCAGCAGTTACTCACCAGGACCCCAAGAGACCCAGTACTTC.

The chain couples TRBV29-1 to TRBJ1-1, with D maybe TRBD1 (5 bases). Germline CDR1 and CDR2: SQVTM and ANQGSEA. The CDR3 is made up of 14 amino acids. Deletions cut 1 base from V and 7 bases from J, with 16 bases between. The CDR3 bases are TGCAGCGTTGAAGGGGGGGGAGGGATCGGTGAAGCTTTCTTT. This translates into CSVEGGGGIGEAFF. Variable domain in full (rest from reference TRBV29-1 and TRBJ1-1): SAVISQKPSRDICQRGTSLTIQCQVDSQVTMMFWYRQQPGQSLTLIATANQGSEATYESGFVIDKFPISRPNLTFSTLTVSNMSPEDSSIYLCSVEGGGGIGEAFFGQGTRLTVV.

The J gene is TRBJ1-2, the V gene TRBV11-2, with D tentatively TRBD1 (5 bases). The ends were cut back, 0 bases at V and 12 bases at J, with 20 bases in the middle. The CDR3 is made up of 15 amino acids. Germline V gives CDR1 SGHAT, CDR2 FQNNGV. In DNA, the CDR3 is TGTGCCAGCAGCTTAGATCAGGGAGCAGGGACTGGAAACACCTTC. Its protein product is CASSLDQGAGTGNTF.

The CDR3 nucleotides are TGTGCCACCGGGGCAGGGTATAATTCACCCCTCCACTTT. It encodes CATGAGYNSPLHF. This rearrangement joins TRBV27 to TRBJ1-6, with a possible D match to TRBD1 (5 bases). V lost 10 bases to trimming and J lost 4 bases, with 11 bases between them. The CDR3 length is 13 residues. Germline CDR1 reads MNHEY; CDR2 reads SMNVEV (reference sequence).

The rearrangement uses TRBV4-1 and TRBJ2-7; D ambiguous. CDR1 and CDR2 (germline): MGHRA, YSYEKL. This CDR3 region has 16 residues. V was clipped by 1 base and J by 0 bases, with 13 bases between them. The CDR3 DNA reads TGCGCCAGCAGCCAAGGGCCCTCATCGAGCTCCTACGAGCAGTACTTC. Its translation is CASSQGPSSSSYEQYF.

The rearrangement uses TRBV9 and TRBJ2-7, with a possible D match to TRBD1 (6 bases). V was trimmed by 1 base and J by 0 bases, leaving 14 bases between them. The CDR3 sequence is 16 residues long. CDR1 and CDR2 (germline): SGDLS, YYNGEE. CDR3 sequence reads: CASSVSGESSSYEQYF. In nucleotides, the CDR3 is TGTGCCAGCAGCGTATCAGGGGAGTCTAGCTCCTACGAGCAGTACTTC. Full variable domain (remainder filled in from reference TRBV9 and TRBJ2-7): DSGVTQTPKHLITATGQRVTLRCSPRSGDLSVYWYQQSLDQGLQFLIQYYNGEERAKGNILERFSAQQFPDLHSELNLSSLELGDSALYFCASSVSGESSSYEQYFGPGTRLTVT.

The chain uses TRBV19 and TRBJ2-7; possibly TRBD1 for D (5 bases). Germline CDR1 LNHDA, CDR2 SQIVND (reference sequence). The V end was cut by 4 bases, the J end by 2 bases, with 15 bases between. The CDR3 runs to 15 residues. As DNA, the CDR3 is TGTGCCAGTAGTAAGACCAGGGATGGGACCTACGAGCAGTACTTC. It codes for CASSKTRDGTYEQYF.

The chain carries TRBV10-2 and TRBJ2-7; either TRBD1 or TRBD2 may fit D (5 bases each). Trimming stripped 3 bases from V and 4 bases from J, with 13 bases between. Germline values: CDR1 WSHSY, CDR2 SAAADI. The CDR3 totals 14 residues. The CDR3 is CASSEAGTLYEQYF. In nucleotides, the CDR3 is TGCGCCAGCAGTGAAGCCGGGACCCTATACGAGCAGTACTTC.

V usage is TRBV4-1 and J usage is TRBJ2-7; D perhaps matches TRBD1 (6 bases). Germline V gene lookup returns CDR1 MGHRA and CDR2 YSYEKL. V lost 3 bases, J lost 3 bases, and 15 bases lay in between. The length of the CDR3 is 15 residues. For the CDR3, the DNA is TGCGCCAGCAGCCATCAATCAGGGGTCGACTACGAGCAGTACTTC. This gives the protein CASSHQSGVDYEQYF.

The chain recombines TRBV9 with TRBJ2-3; D possibly corresponds to TRBD2 (6 bases). CDR3 length equals 16 residues. The germline V gene encodes CDR1 SGDLS and CDR2 YYNGEE. V was cut by 0 bases and J by 1 base, with 12 bases left in between. The CDR3 loop reads CASSVAGGIGTDTQYF. The CDR3 DNA reads TGTGCCAGCAGCGTAGCTGGCGGGATTGGCACAGATACGCAGTATTTT.

This chain connects TRBV9 to TRBJ2-5; 11 positions match TRBD2. This CDR3 has 17 amino acids. Unmatched junction bases numbered 11, after V lost 3 bases and J lost 4 bases. The germline V gene has CDR1 SGDLS and CDR2 YYNGEE. CDR3: CASSADVAGGPGETQYF. The CDR3 nucleotides are TGTGCCAGCAGCGCGGATGTAGCGGGAGGGCCGGGAGAGACCCAGTACTTC.